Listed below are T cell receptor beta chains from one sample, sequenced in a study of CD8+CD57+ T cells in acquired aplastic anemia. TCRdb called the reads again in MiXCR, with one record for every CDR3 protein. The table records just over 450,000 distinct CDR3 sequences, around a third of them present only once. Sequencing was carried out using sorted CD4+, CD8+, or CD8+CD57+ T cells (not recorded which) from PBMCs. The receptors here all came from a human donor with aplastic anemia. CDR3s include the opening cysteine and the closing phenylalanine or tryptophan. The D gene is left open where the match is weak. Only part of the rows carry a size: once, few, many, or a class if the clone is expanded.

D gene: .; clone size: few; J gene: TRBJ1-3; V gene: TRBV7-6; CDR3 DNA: TGTGCCGGCAGCAATCGACAGGACCCTGGAAACACCATATATTTT; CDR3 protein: CAGSNRQDPGNTIYF
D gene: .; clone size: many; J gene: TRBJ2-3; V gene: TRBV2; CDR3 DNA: TGTGCCAGCAGGCCGACAGGAGTCCGCACAGATACGCAGTATTTT; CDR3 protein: CASRPTGVRTDTQYF
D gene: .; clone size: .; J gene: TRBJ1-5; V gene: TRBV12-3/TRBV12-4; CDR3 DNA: TGTGCCAGCAGTGACCCGGGCCCACGGGAGGATCAGCCCCAGCATTTT; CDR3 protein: CASSDPGPREDQPQHF
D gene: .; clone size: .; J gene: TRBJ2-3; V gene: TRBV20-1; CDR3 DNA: TGCAGTGCTAGTAACGGGAATGCAGATACGCAGTATTTT; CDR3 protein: CSASNGNADTQYF
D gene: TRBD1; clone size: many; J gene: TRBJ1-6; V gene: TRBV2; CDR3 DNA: TGTGCCGTCCGACAGGGTGAGAATTCACCCCTCCACTTT; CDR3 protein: CAVRQGENSPLHF
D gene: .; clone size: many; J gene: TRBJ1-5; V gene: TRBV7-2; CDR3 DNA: TGTGCCAGCAGCTTTTCCAGGAATCAGCCCCAGCATTTT; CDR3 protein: CASSFSRNQPQHF
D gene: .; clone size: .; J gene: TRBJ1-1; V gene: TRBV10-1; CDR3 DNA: TGCGCCAGCAGTGAGGGTGATGAGAACACTGAAGCTTTCTTT; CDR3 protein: CASSEGDENTEAFF
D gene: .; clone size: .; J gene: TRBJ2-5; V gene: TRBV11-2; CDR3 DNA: TGTGCCAGCAGCGGGCCCGGGGAGACCCAGTACTTC; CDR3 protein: CASSGPGETQYF
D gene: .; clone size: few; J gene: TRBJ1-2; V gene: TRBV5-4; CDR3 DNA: TGTGCCAGCAGCGAGAAGACAGGAAACTATGGCTACACCTTC; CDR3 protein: CASSEKTGNYGYTF
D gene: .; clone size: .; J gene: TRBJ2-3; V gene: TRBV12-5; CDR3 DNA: TGTGCTAGTGGTTTCGTGTCCGGGACCAAATACACAGATACGCAGTATTTT; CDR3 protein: CASGFVSGTKYTDTQYF
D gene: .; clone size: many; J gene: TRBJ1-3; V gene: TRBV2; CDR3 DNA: TGTGCCAGCAGAGTGGGGGTGAACTCTGGAAACACCATATATTTT; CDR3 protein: CASRVGVNSGNTIYF
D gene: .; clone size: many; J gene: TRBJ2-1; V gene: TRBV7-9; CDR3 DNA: TGTGCCAGCAGCTTGCAGGGTGGTGAGCAGTTCTTC; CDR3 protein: CASSLQGGEQFF
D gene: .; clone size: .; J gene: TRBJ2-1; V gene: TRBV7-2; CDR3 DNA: TGTGCCAGCGGTTTAGCTTATGAGCAGTTCTTC; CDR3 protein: CASGLAYEQFF
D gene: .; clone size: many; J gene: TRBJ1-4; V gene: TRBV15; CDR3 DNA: TGTGCCACCAGCCCTTGGACAGAAGAAAAACTGTTTTTT; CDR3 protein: CATSPWTEEKLFF
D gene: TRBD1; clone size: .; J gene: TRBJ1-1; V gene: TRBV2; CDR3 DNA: TGTGCCAGCAGTGAAAGTCGTGGGACAGGGGCCTTGCGGGAGGCTTTCTTT; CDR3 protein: CASSESRGTGALREAFF
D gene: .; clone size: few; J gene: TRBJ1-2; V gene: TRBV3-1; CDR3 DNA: TGTGCCAGCAGCCAAAAAGGTGGTGCCACCCTAGGAGGCTACACCTTC; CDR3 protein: CASSQKGGATLGGYTF
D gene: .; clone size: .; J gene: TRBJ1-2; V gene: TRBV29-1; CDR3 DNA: TGCAGTGCCCTCACGGGGAACTATGGCTACACCTTC; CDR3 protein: CSALTGNYGYTF
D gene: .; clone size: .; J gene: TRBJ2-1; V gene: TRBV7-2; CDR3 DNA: TGTGCCAGCAGCCCGAGAATCCGGCAGTTCTTC; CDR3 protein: CASSPRIRQFF
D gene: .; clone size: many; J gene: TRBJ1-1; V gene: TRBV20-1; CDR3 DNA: TGCAGTGCGTCCAGACAGGCTGAAGCTTTCTTT; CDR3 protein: CSASRQAEAFF
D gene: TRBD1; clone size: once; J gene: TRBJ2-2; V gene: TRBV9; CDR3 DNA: TGTGCCAGCAGCGCTATACAGGGGGCCAACACCGGGGAGCTGTTTTTT; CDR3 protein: CASSAIQGANTGELFF
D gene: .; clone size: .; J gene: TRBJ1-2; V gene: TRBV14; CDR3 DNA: TGTGCCAGCAGCCACGGGGTGCGTCCCTATGGCTACACCTTC; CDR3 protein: CASSHGVRPYGYTF
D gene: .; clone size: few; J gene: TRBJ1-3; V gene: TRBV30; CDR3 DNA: TGTGCCTGGAGCAGGGAAGGAAACACCATATATTTT; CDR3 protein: CAWSREGNTIYF
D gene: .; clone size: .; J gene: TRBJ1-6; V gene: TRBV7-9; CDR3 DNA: TGTGCCAGCAGCTTAGAACTGAATTCACCCCTCCACTTT; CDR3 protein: CASSLELNSPLHF
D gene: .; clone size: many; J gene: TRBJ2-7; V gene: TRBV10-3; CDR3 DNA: TGTGCCATCAGTGCGCGGGGGCCCTCCTACGAGCAGTACTTC; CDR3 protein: CAISARGPSYEQYF
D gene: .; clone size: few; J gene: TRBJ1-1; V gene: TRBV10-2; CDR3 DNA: TGCGCCAGCAGTGGATACCAGGGGCTAGCGAACACTGAAGCTTTCTTT; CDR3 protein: CASSGYQGLANTEAFF
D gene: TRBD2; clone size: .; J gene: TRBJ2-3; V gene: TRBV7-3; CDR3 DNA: TGTGCCAGCAGCTCAGCGGGGGGGATTGGAGATACGCAGTATTTT; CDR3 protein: CASSSAGGIGDTQYF
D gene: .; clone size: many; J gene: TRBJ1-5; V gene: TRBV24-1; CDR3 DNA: TGTGCCACCAGTGATTTCAGAGGGGTTAATCAGCCCCAGCATTTT; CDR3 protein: CATSDFRGVNQPQHF
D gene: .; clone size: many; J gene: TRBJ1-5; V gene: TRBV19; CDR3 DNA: TGTGCCAGACGTTCGGGGGGTGGCCAGCCCCAGCATTTT; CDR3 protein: CARRSGGGQPQHF
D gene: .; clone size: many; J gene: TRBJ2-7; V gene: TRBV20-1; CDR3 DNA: TGCAGTGCTAGGATTAACACGTACGAGCAGTACTTC; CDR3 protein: CSARINTYEQYF
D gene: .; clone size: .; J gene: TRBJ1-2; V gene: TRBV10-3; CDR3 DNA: TGTGCCATCAGTGAGTTAGGGAGCAGTGGGTCTGGCTACACCTTC; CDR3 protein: CAISELGSSGSGYTF
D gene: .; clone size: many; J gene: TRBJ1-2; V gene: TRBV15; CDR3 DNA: TGTGCCACCAGCAGACACCCGGGGGAAAACTATGGCTACACCTTC; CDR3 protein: CATSRHPGENYGYTF
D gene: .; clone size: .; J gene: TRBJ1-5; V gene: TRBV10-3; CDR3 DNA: TGTGCCATCAGTGAGAACCGACGGCCGGTCGGCAATCAGCCCCAGCATTTT; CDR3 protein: CAISENRRPVGNQPQHF
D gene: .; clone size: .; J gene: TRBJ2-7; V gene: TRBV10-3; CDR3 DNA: TGTGCCATCAGTGAGCTTGCGGCAGACACCGGGGAGCTGTACTTC; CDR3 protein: CAISELAADTGELYF
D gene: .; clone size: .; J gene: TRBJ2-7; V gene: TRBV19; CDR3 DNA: TGTGCCAGCAGTACGGACATGGGCTCCTACGAGCAGTACTTC; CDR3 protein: CASSTDMGSYEQYF
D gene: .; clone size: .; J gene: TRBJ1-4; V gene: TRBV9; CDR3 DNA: TGTGCCAGCAGCCAGACGGTTAATGAAAAACTGTTTTTT; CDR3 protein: CASSQTVNEKLFF
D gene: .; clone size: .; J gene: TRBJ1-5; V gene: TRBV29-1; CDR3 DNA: TGCAGCGTCTCAACGGAAGCCAATCAGCCCCAGCATTTT; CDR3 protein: CSVSTEANQPQHF
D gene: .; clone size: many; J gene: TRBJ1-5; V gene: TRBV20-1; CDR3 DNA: TGCAGTGCTAGTAAGGGGATTATTGATCAGCCCCAGCATTTT; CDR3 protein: CSASKGIIDQPQHF
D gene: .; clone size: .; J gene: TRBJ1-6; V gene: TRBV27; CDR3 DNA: TGTGCCAGCAGTTTAGGGGGACTTCTGGGCTCCTATAATTCACCCCTCCACTTT; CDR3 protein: CASSLGGLLGSYNSPLHF
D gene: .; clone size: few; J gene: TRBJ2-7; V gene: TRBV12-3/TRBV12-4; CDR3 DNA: TGTGCCAGCAGGACCCGAGATGGAGGCACGTACTTC; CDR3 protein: CASRTRDGGTYF
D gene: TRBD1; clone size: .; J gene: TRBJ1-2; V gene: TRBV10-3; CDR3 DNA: TGTGCCAGCAGTGAGGACAGGGGTGATGGCTACACCTTC; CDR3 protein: CASSEDRGDGYTF
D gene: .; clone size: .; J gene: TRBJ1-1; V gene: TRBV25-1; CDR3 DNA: TGTGCCAAGGTGCCAGGGGCAACTGAAGCTTTCTTT; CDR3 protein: CAKVPGATEAFF
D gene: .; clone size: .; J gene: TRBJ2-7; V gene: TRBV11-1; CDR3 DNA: TGTGCCAGCAACTTGGTGTGGGAGTCCTACGAGCAGTACTTC; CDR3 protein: CASNLVWESYEQYF
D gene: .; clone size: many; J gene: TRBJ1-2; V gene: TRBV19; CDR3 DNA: TGTGCCAGTAATAAAGGACAGACTAACTATGGCTACACCTTC; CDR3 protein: CASNKGQTNYGYTF
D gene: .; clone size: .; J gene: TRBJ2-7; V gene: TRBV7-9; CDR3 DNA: TGTGCCAGCAGCTTAGTCGCGAGCGAGCAGTACTTC; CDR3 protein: CASSLVASEQYF
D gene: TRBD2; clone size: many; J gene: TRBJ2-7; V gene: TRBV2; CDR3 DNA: TGTGCCAGCAGCCCGGGACTAGCGGGAGGGGCCTACGAGCAGTACTTC; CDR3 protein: CASSPGLAGGAYEQYF
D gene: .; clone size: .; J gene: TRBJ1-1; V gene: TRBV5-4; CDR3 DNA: TGTGCCAGCAGCTTGTCGGCACAGATGAACACTGAAGCTTTCTTT; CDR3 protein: CASSLSAQMNTEAFF
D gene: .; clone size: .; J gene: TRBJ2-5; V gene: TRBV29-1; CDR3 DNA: TGCAGCGTTGGTGGGACCCAAAGGGAGACCCAGTACTTC; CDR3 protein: CSVGGTQRETQYF
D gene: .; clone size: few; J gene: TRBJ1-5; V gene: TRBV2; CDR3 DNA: TGTGCCAGCAGTGAATTAGGGGTCTATCAGCCCCAGCATTTT; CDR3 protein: CASSELGVYQPQHF
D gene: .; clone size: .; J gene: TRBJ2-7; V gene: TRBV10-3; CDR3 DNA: TGTGCCATTAGTGCGGGGAGCCCTTCATACGAGCAGTACTTC; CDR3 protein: CAISAGSPSYEQYF
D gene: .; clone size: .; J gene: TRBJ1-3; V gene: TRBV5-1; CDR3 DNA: TGCGCCAGCAGGGCAGGCGAGCTCTCTGGAAACACCATATATTTT; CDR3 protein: CASRAGELSGNTIYF
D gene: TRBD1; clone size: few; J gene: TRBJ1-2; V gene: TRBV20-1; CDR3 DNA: TGCAGTGGGGCCCCACAGGGGGCGAAGGGCTACACCTTC; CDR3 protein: CSGAPQGAKGYTF
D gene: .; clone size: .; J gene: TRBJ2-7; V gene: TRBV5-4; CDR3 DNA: TGTGCCAGCAGCTTACGGAACCGGGACAACAGGAGGGAGCAGTACTTC; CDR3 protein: CASSLRNRDNRREQYF
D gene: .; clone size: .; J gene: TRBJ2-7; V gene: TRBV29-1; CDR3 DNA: TGCAGCGTTGAATCCCAACGGTTGGGCGAGCAGTACTTC; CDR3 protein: CSVESQRLGEQYF
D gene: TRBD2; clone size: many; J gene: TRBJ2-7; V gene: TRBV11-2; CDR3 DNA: TGTGCCAGCAGCCCCGGGACTAGCGACCCCTACGAGCAGTACTTC; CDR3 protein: CASSPGTSDPYEQYF
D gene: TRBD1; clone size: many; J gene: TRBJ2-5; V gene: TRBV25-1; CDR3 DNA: TGTGCCAGCAGTGCCCCACCGGGACAGGGTGCCGAGACCCAGTACTTC; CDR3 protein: CASSAPPGQGAETQYF